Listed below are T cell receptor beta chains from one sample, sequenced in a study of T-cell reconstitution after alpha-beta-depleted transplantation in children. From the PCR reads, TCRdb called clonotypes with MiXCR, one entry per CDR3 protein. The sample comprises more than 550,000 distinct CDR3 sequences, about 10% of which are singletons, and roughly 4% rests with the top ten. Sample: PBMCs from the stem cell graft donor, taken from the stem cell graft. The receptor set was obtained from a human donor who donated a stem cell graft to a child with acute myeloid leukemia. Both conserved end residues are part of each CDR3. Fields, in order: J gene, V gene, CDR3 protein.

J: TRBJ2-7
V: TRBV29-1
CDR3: CSVESFSYEQYF

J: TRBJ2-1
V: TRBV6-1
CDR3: CASRDQLRLAGNEQFF

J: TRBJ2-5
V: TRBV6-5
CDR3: CASRSGGGRETQYF

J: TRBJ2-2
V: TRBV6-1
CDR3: CASRARSTGELFF

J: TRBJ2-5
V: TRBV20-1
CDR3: CSARFRGLQETQYF

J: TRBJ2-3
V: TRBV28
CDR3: CASSLPLLATDTQYF

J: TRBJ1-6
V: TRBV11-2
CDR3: CASSFLRTGHNSPLHF

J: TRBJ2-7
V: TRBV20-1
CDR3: CSAPTAAGGRYEQYF

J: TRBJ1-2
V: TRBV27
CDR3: CASSPRGNYGYTF

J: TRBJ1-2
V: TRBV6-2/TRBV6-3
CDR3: CASSPDRGYGYTF

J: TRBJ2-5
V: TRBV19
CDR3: CASSIVGTGQETQYF